This is a list of T cell receptor beta chains from one sample in a study of blood T cell repertoires in COVID-19. Some clones are missing from TCRdb's copy, which holds only in-frame ones; the method was immunoSEQ multiplex PCR. The sample consists of a few hundred thousand clones, 75% to 90% of them appearing once. The sample taken for sequencing was peripheral blood. These receptor sequences come from a human donor in a cohort sampled during active COVID-19. Each CDR3 is given with its conserved first and last residue. D genes are given only for firm matches. Only part of the rows carry a size: once, few, many, or a class if the clone is expanded.

clone_size | j_call | d_call | v_call | cdr3_nt | cdr3_aa
. | TRBJ2-2 | TRBD1 | TRBV5-4 | TGTGCCAGCAGCCGGGACAGGGAGGACACCGGGGAGCTGTTTTTT | CASSRDREDTGELFF
many | TRBJ2-7 | TRBD2 | TRBV6-5 | TGTGCCAGCAGTTACGGTTTTACTAGCGGGGCCTACGAGCAGTACTTC | CASSYGFTSGAYEQYF
. | TRBJ1-4 | TRBD1 | TRBV14 | TGTGCCAGCAGCCCCCTCGGAGGGACAGTAGAGGAAAAACTGTTTTTT | CASSPLGGTVEEKLFF
. | TRBJ1-2 | TRBD1 | TRBV9 | TGTGCCAGCAGCGTAGGGCAGGGGGCATATGGCTACACCTTC | CASSVGQGAYGYTF
. | TRBJ1-6 | . | TRBV7-9 | TGTGCCAGCAGCTTGGCCTTGGGGGCCTCCTATAATTCACCCCTCCACTTT | CASSLALGASYNSPLHF
. | TRBJ2-5 | TRBD1 | TRBV3-1/TRBV3-2 | TGTGCCAGCAGCCAGGATATACAGGGGGCCCAGACCCAGTACTTC | CASSQDIQGAQTQYF
few | TRBJ2-3 | TRBD1 | TRBV6-2/TRBV6-3 | TGTGCCAGCAGTGGACAGGGAACAGATACGCAGTATTTT | CASSGQGTDTQYF
. | TRBJ2-1 | . | TRBV7-8 | TGTGCCAGCAGCTTAGGGCTAACGGGGGAGAGCTCCTACAATGAGCAGTTCTTC | CASSLGLTGESSYNEQFF
. | TRBJ2-1 | . | TRBV24-1 | TGTGCCACCAGTGATTTGGGCGGAGCCTACAATGAGCAGTTCTTC | CATSDLGGAYNEQFF
few | TRBJ2-1 | TRBD2 | TRBV5-1 | TGCGCCAGCAGGCGGGAGGCTTCCAGCTCCTACAATGAGCAGTTCTTC | CASRREASSSYNEQFF
. | TRBJ2-1 | . | TRBV27 | TGTGCCAGCAGTTTACTGGGAGGTGAGCAGTTCTTC | CASSLLGGEQFF
. | TRBJ1-1 | . | TRBV3-1/TRBV3-2 | TGTGCCTCCTCAAGGAGCAACACTGAAGCTTTCTTT | CASSRSNTEAFF